These T cell receptor beta chains were read from a single sample in a study of blood T cell repertoires in COVID-19. Some clones are missing from TCRdb's copy, which holds only in-frame ones; the method was immunoSEQ multiplex PCR. Of about 160,000 clones listed, about 90% are singletons. The sample comprised peripheral blood. The origin of the receptors is an older man with acute or convalescent COVID-19. The CDR3 runs from the conserved cysteine through the conserved F or W. A D gene is named only where the DNA matches it firmly. Only some rows state a clone size, as once, few, many or a class for expanded clones.

v_gene	abundance	j_gene	d_gene	CDR3aa	CDR3nt
TRBV29-1	NA	TRBJ1-1	NA	CSAEGPGLNTEAFF	TGCAGCGCTGAAGGTCCAGGGCTGAACACTGAAGCTTTCTTT
TRBV11-3	NA	TRBJ2-1	NA	CASSLVGSAGDEQFF	TGTGCCAGCAGCTTAGTTGGTTCCGCCGGGGATGAGCAGTTCTTC
TRBV9	NA	TRBJ1-2	NA	CASSVEDYTNYGYTF	TGTGCCAGCAGCGTAGAGGACTACACAAACTATGGCTACACCTTC
TRBV18	NA	TRBJ2-7	NA	CASSPGAQSYEQYF	TGTGCCAGCTCACCGGGGGCGCAGAGTTACGAGCAGTACTTC
TRBV4-1	NA	TRBJ2-7	NA	CASSQAVDTFLYEQYF	TGCGCCAGCAGCCAAGCTGTGGACACCTTTCTCTACGAGCAGTACTTC
TRBV19	NA	TRBJ1-6	TRBD1	CASSTGTGGSPLHF	TGTGCCAGTAGTACCGGGACAGGGGGTTCACCCCTCCACTTT
TRBV4-1	NA	TRBJ2-2	NA	CASSQDLSGSNTGELFF	TGCGCCAGCAGCCAAGATCTGTCGGGGTCAAACACCGGGGAGCTGTTTTTT
TRBV3-1/TRBV3-2	NA	TRBJ2-2	NA	CASSLRSGTGELFF	TGTGCCAGCAGCCTAAGATCGGGGACCGGGGAGCTGTTTTTT
TRBV18	NA	TRBJ1-5	NA	CASSLPGGNNQPQHF	TGTGCCAGCTCCCTCCCGGGGGGGAACAATCAGCCCCAGCATTTT
TRBV7-2	NA	TRBJ2-2	NA	CASSVLRVSNTGELFF	TGTGCCAGCAGCGTACTCCGGGTTTCGAACACCGGGGAGCTGTTTTTT
TRBV5-6	NA	TRBJ2-1	TRBD1	CASSYGTGLVNEQFF	TGTGCCAGCAGCTACGGGACAGGGTTGGTCAATGAGCAGTTCTTC
TRBV28	NA	TRBJ1-2	NA	CASTYSSRNYGYTF	TGTGCCAGCACTTATTCGTCTAGGAACTATGGCTACACCTTC
TRBV24-1	NA	TRBJ2-1	TRBD2	CATSDPTSAGGESSYNEQFF	TGTGCCACCAGTGACCCCACGTCAGCGGGGGGGGAAAGCTCCTACAATGAGCAGTTCTTC
TRBV6-4	few	TRBJ2-1	NA	CASRRDPYNEQFF	TGTGCCAGTCGGAGGGACCCCTACAATGAGCAGTTCTTC
TRBV25-1	few	TRBJ2-7	NA	CASQNRVPPYEQYF	TGTGCCAGCCAGAACCGGGTCCCTCCCTACGAGCAGTACTTC
TRBV20-1	NA	TRBJ1-2	TRBD1	CSASEIPGQGGSYTF	TGCAGTGCTAGTGAAATTCCGGGACAGGGAGGAAGCTACACCTTC
TRBV19	NA	TRBJ1-4	NA	CASRGIRGNEKLFF	TGTGCCAGTAGGGGGATTAGGGGTAATGAAAAACTGTTTTTT
TRBV21-1	NA	TRBJ2-3	NA	CASTPLRGQITDTQYF	TGTGCCAGCACCCCCCTTCGGGGACAGATCACAGATACGCAGTATTTT
TRBV3-1/TRBV3-2	NA	TRBJ1-5	NA	CASSFTGLRQPQHF	TGTGCCAGCAGCTTTACAGGGTTGAGGCAGCCCCAGCATTTT
TRBV9	NA	TRBJ2-5	TRBD2	CASSPGGRAQETQYF	TGTGCCAGCAGCCCGGGGGGGAGGGCCCAAGAGACCCAGTACTTC
TRBV20-1	once	TRBJ1-2	NA	CSAAGPGYTF	TGCAGTGCTGCCGGTCCTGGCTACACCTTC
TRBV6-5	NA	TRBJ1-3	NA	CASSYLSGNTIYF	TGTGCCAGCAGTTATCTCTCCGGAAACACCATATATTTT
TRBV7-3	NA	TRBJ2-2	NA	CASSLTPGGQPTGELFF	TGTGCCAGCAGCTTAACTCCCGGGGGACAGCCCACCGGGGAGCTGTTTTTT
TRBV15	NA	TRBJ2-1	TRBD1	CATSREGQGRYNEQFF	TGTGCCACCAGCAGAGAGGGACAGGGCAGGTACAATGAGCAGTTCTTC
TRBV7-6	NA	TRBJ1-3	NA	CASSNPGANLGNTIYF	TGTGCCAGCAGCAATCCGGGAGCTAATCTTGGAAACACCATATATTTT
TRBV9	once	TRBJ2-3	TRBD2	CASSAGGRYFTDTQYF	TGTGCCAGCAGCGCGGGGGGGCGATATTTCACAGATACGCAGTATTTT
TRBV7-9	NA	TRBJ2-3	TRBD2	CASSPRSGVSTDTQYF	TGTGCCAGCAGCCCCCGAAGCGGGGTGAGCACAGATACGCAGTATTTT
TRBV5-1	few	TRBJ2-7	NA	CASSPQGNEQYF	TGCGCCAGCAGCCCGCAGGGTAACGAGCAGTACTTC
TRBV7-9	few	TRBJ1-1	TRBD1	CASSPGSGTVVDYTEAFF	TGTGCCAGCAGCCCTGGGTCAGGGACAGTGGTGGATTACACTGAAGCTTTCTTT
TRBV30	NA	TRBJ2-7	NA	CAWRVQGTYEQYF	TGTGCCTGGAGAGTCCAGGGAACCTACGAGCAGTACTTC
TRBV7-7	NA	TRBJ2-1	NA	CASSFSTFDNEQFF	TGTGCTAGCAGCTTTTCTACTTTTGACAATGAGCAGTTCTTC
TRBV20-1	NA	TRBJ1-3	NA	CSVGKGNTIYF	TGCAGTGTCGGGAAAGGAAACACCATATATTTT
TRBV23-1	NA	TRBJ2-7	NA	CASSRSRGNSREQYF	TGCGCCAGCAGTCGCAGCAGGGGAAATTCCCGCGAGCAGTACTTC
TRBV5-1	NA	TRBJ2-2	NA	CASSLGQRPNTGELFF	TGCGCCAGCAGCTTGGGACAGAGACCGAACACCGGGGAGCTGTTTTTT
TRBV6-1	few	TRBJ2-7	TRBD2	CASRATSGSYEQYF	TGTGCCAGCAGGGCGACTAGCGGGAGCTACGAGCAGTACTTC
TRBV5-4	once	TRBJ2-3	TRBD1	CASSWGTGAGTDTQYF	TGTGCCAGCAGCTGGGGGACAGGAGCTGGCACAGATACGCAGTATTTT
TRBV10-3	NA	TRBJ2-3	TRBD2	CAISHSSGDITDTQYF	TGTGCCATCAGCCACTCTAGCGGGGATATCACAGATACGCAGTATTTT
TRBV27	NA	TRBJ1-6	NA	CATREAGLVPSPLHF	TGTGCCACCCGGGAAGCGGGGTTAGTACCCTCACCCCTCCACTTT
TRBV20-1	NA	TRBJ1-1	NA	CSASPPGQNTEAFF	TGCAGTGCTAGTCCACCGGGACAGAACACTGAAGCTTTCTTT
TRBV7-3	NA	TRBJ2-3	NA	CASSPTRGLNTQYF	TGTGCCAGCAGCCCCACGCGCGGGCTAAATACGCAGTATTTT